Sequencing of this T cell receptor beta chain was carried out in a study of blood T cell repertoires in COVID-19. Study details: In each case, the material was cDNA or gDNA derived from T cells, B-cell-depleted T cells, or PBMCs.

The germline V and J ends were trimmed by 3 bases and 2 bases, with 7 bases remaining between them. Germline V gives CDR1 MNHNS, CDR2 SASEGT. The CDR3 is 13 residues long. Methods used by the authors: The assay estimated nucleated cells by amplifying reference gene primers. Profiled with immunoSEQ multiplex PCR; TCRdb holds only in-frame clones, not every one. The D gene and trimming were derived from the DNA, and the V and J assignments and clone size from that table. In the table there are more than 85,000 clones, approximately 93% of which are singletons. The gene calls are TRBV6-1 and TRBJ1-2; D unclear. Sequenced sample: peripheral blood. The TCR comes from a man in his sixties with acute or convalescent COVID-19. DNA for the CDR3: TGTGCCAGCAGTGAGCAGGCGAACTATGGCTACACCTTC. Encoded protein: CASSEQANYGYTF.